A single sample gave rise to the 17 T cell receptor beta chains below, sequenced in a study of shared clonotypes between healthy human individuals (dated by TCRdb to 2018 to 2021). The library was built by means of the immunoSEQ multiplex PCR assay. TCRdb retrieved this table from immuneACCESS and kept in-frame rearrangements only. Not all clones are present; in checked studies, unresolved V genes account for under half, and no reason is known for the remainder. The sample data list some 2,400,000 clones, and approximately 96% of these were observed just once. 0.1% to 0.15% of the sample lies in the top ten. Sequenced input: naive CD4+ T cells sorted from blood. In the paper's terms, the cell subset or site label means: CD45RA+ positively selected. The receptors stem from a man between 18 and 29 years old in good health.

The chain uses TRBV2 and TRBJ2-2; D could derive from TRBD1 or TRBD2 (5 bases each). V lost 6 bases and J 1 base, leaving 18 bases between the germline ends. CDR1 is SNHLY, CDR2 FYNNEI, per germline. This CDR3 region has 17 residues. This chain's CDR3 is CASRAGTPGGNTGELFF. DNA for the CDR3: TGTGCCAGCAGGGCCGGGACCCCCGGAGGGAACACCGGGGAGCTGTTTTTT.

The rearrangement uses TRBV7-8 and TRBJ2-3; 11 bases agree with TRBD1. CDR1 is SGHVS and CDR2 is FQNEAQ in the germline V gene. V trimming: 6 bases; J trimming: 2 bases; junction bases outside the gene matches: 10. CDR3 length: 17 amino acids. CDR3 residues: CASSLNRDRGSTDTQYF. CDR3 nucleotides: TGTGCCAGCAGTTTAAACCGGGACAGGGGGTCCACAGATACGCAGTATTTT.

This clone was counted a single time. This chain uses TRBV29-1 with TRBJ1-2, with D maybe TRBD1 (5 bases). The CDR3 totals 12 residues. Trimming took off 5 bases at V and 2 bases at J, with 9 bases between the two ends. Looked up from germline, CDR1 is SQVTM and CDR2 is ANQGSEA. CDR3 nucleotide sequence: TGCAGCGTTTGGGACGGCAACTATGGCTACACCTTC. Its protein product is CSVWDGNYGYTF.

The sample holds one count of this clone. This sample also contains other DNA sequences that code for the same CDR3. The chain carries TRBV27 and TRBJ1-2, with D uncertain. Germline CDR1 MNHEY, CDR2 SMNVEV (reference sequence). This CDR3 is built from 13 residues. With 0 bases removed from V and 5 bases from J, the gap between germline ends came to 7 bases. CDR3 residues: CASSLSQGYGYTF. Here the CDR3 DNA reads TGTGCCAGCAGTTTATCCCAAGGGTATGGCTACACCTTC.

The genes are TRBV5-1 and TRBJ1-5; D is uncertain. V was shortened by 1 base and J by 2 bases, with 10 bases between the two germline ends. This CDR3 contains 15 residues. CDR1 SGHRS and CDR2 YFSETQ come from the germline V gene. CDR3 sequence reads: CASSLTGRGNQPQHF. For the CDR3, the DNA is TGCGCCAGCAGCTTGACCGGACGTGGCAATCAGCCCCAGCATTTT.

This sequence joins TRBV7-9 and TRBJ1-4, with 8 bases fitting TRBD1. CDR3 length: 14 amino acids. V shed 2 bases, J shed 8 bases, and the junction held 4 bases outside the gene matches. From germline, CDR1 is SEHNR and CDR2 FQNEAQ (reference sequence). CDR3 coding DNA: TGTGCCAGCAGCTTATCCGGACAGGGAGAAAAACTGTTTTTT. It is translated as CASSLSGQGEKLFF.

This clone appeared once. The chain links TRBV19 to TRBJ1-2; TRBD1 matches at 8 bases. Per the germline V gene, CDR1 is LNHDA and CDR2 is SQIVND (reference sequence). V shed 6 bases and J 9 bases; nucleotides not matched to a gene: 15. This CDR3 region has 15 residues. The CDR3 nucleotides read TGTGCCAGTAGAAAGACAGTTTTACAGGGGGGACGCTACACCTTC. Translated, it gives CASRKTVLQGGRYTF.

This clone has just one count. This sequence joins TRBV5-1 and TRBJ2-4, with D possibly matching TRBD1 (6 bases). The V and J ends lost 4 bases and 3 bases respectively, with 8 bases between them. This CDR3 spans 13 amino acids. Per germline, CDR1 SGHRS and CDR2 YFSETQ. The CDR3 spells CASSQGNKNIQYF. The CDR3 DNA sequence: TGCGCCAGCAGCCAGGGGAACAAAAACATTCAGTACTTC.

Comment on this clone: One junction end disagrees with the germline gene, perhaps due to a read error. The rearrangement links TRBV6-6 to TRBJ1-3; D possibly corresponds to TRBD1 (5 bases). This CDR3 has 11 residues. CDR1 and CDR2 from the germline V gene are MNHNY and SVGAGI (reference sequence). DNA of the CDR3: TGCGGGGCCCAATCTGGAAACACCATATATTTT. This gives the protein CGAQSGNTIYF.

J is TRBJ2-2 and V is TRBV6-1; 8 bases are shared with TRBD2. The trim removed 4 bases at V and 4 bases at J, leaving 8 bases unmatched. Germline V gives CDR1 MNHNS, CDR2 SASEGT. This CDR3 comprises 16 residues. The CDR3 loop is CASSVIAGMGTGELFF. CDR3 bases: TGTGCCAGCAGTGTCATAGCGGGAATGGGCACCGGGGAGCTGTTTTTT.

The J gene is TRBJ2-5, the V gene TRBV6-6; the D is unclear. Between the trimmed V and J ends, which lost 2 bases and 5 bases, there was a span of 18 bases. Germline-derived CDR1 and CDR2 are MNHNY and SVGAGI (reference sequence). This CDR3 contains 16 residues. The CDR3 region is CASSYPGSPKAETQYF. The CDR3 coding sequence is TGTGCCAGCAGTTACCCCGGGTCCCCAAAGGCGGAGACCCAGTACTTC.

The V and J genes are TRBV10-3 and TRBJ2-5; D is perhaps TRBD1 or TRBD2 (5 bases each). The V end was cut by 6 bases, the J end by 4 bases, with 12 bases between. This CDR3 is built from 13 residues. Germline loops: CDR1 ENHRY, CDR2 SYGVKD. The CDR3 DNA follows: TGTGCCATCAGGGATGGGGACGGAGAGACCCAGTACTTC. This translates into CAIRDGDGETQYF.

The V and J genes are TRBV27 and TRBJ2-5, with TRBD2 matching 7 bases. Trimming took 2 bases from V and 3 from J; bases not matched to a gene: 9. Looked up from germline, CDR1 is MNHEY and CDR2 is SMNVEV (reference sequence). The CDR3 length is 16 residues. CDR3 in amino acids: CASSLHRLAGEETQYF. The DNA for the CDR3 is TGTGCCAGCAGTTTACATCGACTAGCCGGGGAAGAGACCCAGTACTTC.

V is TRBV2 and J is TRBJ1-2; no firm D call. CDR1 SNHLY and CDR2 FYNNEI come from the germline V gene. V dropped 0 bases and J dropped 7 bases, with 6 bases sitting between them. The CDR3 spans 12 residues. CDR3 protein: CASSEAVSGYTF. The DNA of the CDR3 is TGTGCCAGCAGTGAAGCGGTGAGTGGCTACACCTTC. Complete variable domain (other parts from reference TRBV2 and TRBJ1-2): EPEVTQTPSHQVTQMGQEVILRCVPISNHLYFYWYRQILGQKVEFLVSFYNNEISEKSEIFDDQFSVERPDGSNFTLKIRSTKLEDSAMYFCASSEAVSGYTFGSGTRLTVV.

The rearrangement joins TRBV7-2 to TRBJ1-5; possibly TRBD1 for D (6 bases). CDR1 SGHTA and CDR2 FQGNSA come from the germline V gene. The ends were cut back, 2 bases at V and 4 bases at J, with 9 bases in the middle. This CDR3 contains 14 residues. In nucleotides, the CDR3 is TGTGCCAGCAGCTTACAGGGGATAAATCAGCCCCAGCATTTT. Translation gives CASSLQGINQPQHF.

Of note for this clone: Other nucleotide sequences from this sample produce the same CDR3. This chain joins TRBV7-3 and TRBJ2-1, with TRBD2 identical over 11 bases. V was pared by 2 bases and J by 4 bases, with 1 base of the junction left unmatched. The CDR3 spans 15 residues. CDR1 SGHTA and CDR2 FQGTGA come from the germline V gene. This chain's CDR3 is CASSLLAGGYNEQFF. The DNA for the CDR3 is TGTGCCAGCAGCTTACTAGCGGGGGGATACAATGAGCAGTTCTTC.

The chain recombines TRBV5-1 with TRBJ2-7; 12 nucleotides match TRBD1. Germline lookup yields CDR1 SGHRS and CDR2 YFSETQ. This CDR3 is 15 amino acids long. The ends lost 4 bases at V and 5 bases at J; junction bases unmatched: 7. The CDR3 region is CASSPGTGGKNEQYF. For the CDR3, the DNA is TGCGCCAGCAGCCCGGGGACAGGGGGCAAGAACGAGCAGTACTTC. Drawing the rest from reference TRBV5-1 and TRBJ2-7, the complete variable domain is KAGVTQTPRYLIKTRGQQVTLSCSPISGHRSVSWYQQTPGQGLQFLFEYFSETQRNKGNFPGRFSGRQFSNSRSEMNVSTLELGDSALYLCASSPGTGGKNEQYFGPGTRLTVT.